The rows below give T cell receptor beta chains drawn from one sample of a study of blood T cells in healthy people across ages. TCRdb processed the 5' RACE reads anew with MiXCR; each CDR3 protein has one entry. The sample has more than 1,000,000 distinct CDR3 sequences, approximately 25% seen once. This sample was also put to use in a study of T cells of mothers and their children.

Sequencing input: blood. The receptors were gathered from a girl aged 2-10 years in good health. Both conserved end residues are part of each CDR3. A D gene is named only where the DNA matches it firmly. Clone size, where shown, is once, few, many, or a class for clones that have expanded.

clone_size	v_call	d_call	j_call	cdr3_aa	cdr3_nt
once	TRBV2	TRBD1	TRBJ1-4	CASTTDGTANEKLFF	TGTGCCAGCACCACGGACGGGACAGCTAATGAAAAACTGTTTTTT
-	TRBV7-2	TRBD1	TRBJ2-1	CASSPWTGPNEQFF	TGTGCCAGCAGCCCCTGGACAGGCCCCAATGAGCAGTTCTTC
-	TRBV12-3/TRBV12-4	-	TRBJ2-3	CAGSNGETDTQYF	TGTGCCGGCAGCAACGGGGAGACAGATACGCAGTATTTT
few	TRBV10-3	TRBD2	TRBJ2-3	CAISERRPGEGTQYF	TGTGCCATCAGTGAGCGGCGGCCGGGGGAGGGTACGCAGTATTTT
-	TRBV9	TRBD2	TRBJ2-5	CASSGGTCGRETQYF	TGTGCCAGCAGCGGGGGGACTTGCGGGAGAGAGACCCAGTACTTC
-	TRBV5-1	-	TRBJ2-1	CASSLEGGQRSEQFF	TGCGCCAGCAGCTTAGAGGGGGGGCAACGTAGTGAGCAGTTCTTC
-	TRBV6-5	TRBD1	TRBJ1-5	CASSRGQGEQPQHF	TGTGCCAGCAGTCGAGGACAGGGCGAACAGCCCCAGCATTTT
-	TRBV12-3/TRBV12-4	-	TRBJ2-5	CASSYTYQETQYF	TGTGCCAGCAGTTACACGTACCAAGAGACCCAGTACTTC
few	TRBV7-8	-	TRBJ1-2	CASSLGLQGVDYGYTF	TGTGCCAGCAGCTTAGGGTTACAGGGAGTCGACTATGGCTACACCTTC
few	TRBV13	-	TRBJ1-1	CASSPRAGATEAFF	TGTGCCAGCAGCCCCAGGGCGGGCGCTACTGAAGCTTTCTTT
-	TRBV20-1	-	TRBJ2-1	CSASSNRNEQFF	TGCAGTGCTTCCTCAAACAGGAATGAGCAGTTCTTC